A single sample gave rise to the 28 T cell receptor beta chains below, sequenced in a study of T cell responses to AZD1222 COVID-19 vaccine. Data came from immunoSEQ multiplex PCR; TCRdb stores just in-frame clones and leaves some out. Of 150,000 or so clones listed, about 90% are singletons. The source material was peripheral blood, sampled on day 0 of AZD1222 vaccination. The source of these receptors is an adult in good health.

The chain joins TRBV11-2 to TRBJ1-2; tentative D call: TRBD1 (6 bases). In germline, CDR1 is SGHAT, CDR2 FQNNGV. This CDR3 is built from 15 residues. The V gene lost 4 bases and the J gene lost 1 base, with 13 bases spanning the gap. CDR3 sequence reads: CASSSPGHRNYGYTF. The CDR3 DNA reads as TGTGCCAGCAGCTCCCCGGGACACCGTAACTATGGCTACACCTTC.

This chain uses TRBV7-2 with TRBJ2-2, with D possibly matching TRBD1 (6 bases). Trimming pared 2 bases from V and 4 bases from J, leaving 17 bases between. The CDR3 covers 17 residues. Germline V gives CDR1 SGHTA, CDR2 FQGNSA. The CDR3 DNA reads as TGTGCCAGCAGCTTACTGGGCAGGGGTACTTCCACCGGGGAGCTGTTTTTT. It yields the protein CASSLLGRGTSTGELFF. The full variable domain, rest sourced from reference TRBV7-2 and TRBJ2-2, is GAGVSQSPSNKVTEKGKDVELRCDPISGHTALYWYRQSLGQGLEFLIYFQGNSAPDKSGLPSDRFSAERTGGSVSTLTIQRTQQEDSAVYLCASSLLGRGTSTGELFFGEGSRLTVL.

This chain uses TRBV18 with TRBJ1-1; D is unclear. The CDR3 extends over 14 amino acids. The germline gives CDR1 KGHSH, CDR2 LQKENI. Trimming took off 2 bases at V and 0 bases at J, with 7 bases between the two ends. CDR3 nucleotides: TGTGCCAGCTCACCAACAGCCATGAACACTGAAGCTTTCTTT. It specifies CASSPTAMNTEAFF.

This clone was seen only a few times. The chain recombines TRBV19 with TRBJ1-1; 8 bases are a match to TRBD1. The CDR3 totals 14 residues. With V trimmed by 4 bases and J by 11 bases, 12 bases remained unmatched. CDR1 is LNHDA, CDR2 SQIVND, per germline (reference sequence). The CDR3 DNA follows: TGTGCCAGTAGTACTCGGGACAGGACGCACCGGGCTTTCTTT. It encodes CASSTRDRTHRAFF.

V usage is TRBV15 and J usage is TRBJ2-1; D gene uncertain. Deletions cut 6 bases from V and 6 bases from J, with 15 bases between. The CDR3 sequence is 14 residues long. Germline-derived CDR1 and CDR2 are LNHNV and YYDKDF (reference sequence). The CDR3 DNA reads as TGTGCCACCAGTGGAGATTTCCTAGGCAATGAGCAGTTCTTC. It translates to CATSGDFLGNEQFF. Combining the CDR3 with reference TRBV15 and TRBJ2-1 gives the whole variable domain DAMVIQNPRYQVTQFGKPVTLSCSQTLNHNVMYWYQQKSSQAPKLLFHYYDKDFNNEADTPDNFQSRRPNTSFCFLDIRSPGLGDTAMYLCATSGDFLGNEQFFGPGTRLTVL.

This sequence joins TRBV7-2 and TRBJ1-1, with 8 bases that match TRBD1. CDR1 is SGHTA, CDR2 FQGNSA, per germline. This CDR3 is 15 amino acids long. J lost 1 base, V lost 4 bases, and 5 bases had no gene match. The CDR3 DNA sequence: TGTGCCAGCAGCTCCCCAGGGGGCCCGAACACTGAAGCTTTCTTT. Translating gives CASSSPGGPNTEAFF.

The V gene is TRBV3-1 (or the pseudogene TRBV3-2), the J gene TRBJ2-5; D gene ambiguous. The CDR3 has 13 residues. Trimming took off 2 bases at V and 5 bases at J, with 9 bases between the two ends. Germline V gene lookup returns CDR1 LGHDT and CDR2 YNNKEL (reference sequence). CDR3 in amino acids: CASSQLRMETQYF. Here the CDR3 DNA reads TGTGCCAGCAGCCAACTAAGGATGGAGACCCAGTACTTC.

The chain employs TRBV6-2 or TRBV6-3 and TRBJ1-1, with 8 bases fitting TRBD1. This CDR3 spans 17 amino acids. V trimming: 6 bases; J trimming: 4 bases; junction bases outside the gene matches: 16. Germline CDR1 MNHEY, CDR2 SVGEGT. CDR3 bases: TGTGCCAGCAGCTCCCAATCGGGACAGGCTTTTCCCACTGAAGCTTTCTTT. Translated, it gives CASSSQSGQAFPTEAFF.

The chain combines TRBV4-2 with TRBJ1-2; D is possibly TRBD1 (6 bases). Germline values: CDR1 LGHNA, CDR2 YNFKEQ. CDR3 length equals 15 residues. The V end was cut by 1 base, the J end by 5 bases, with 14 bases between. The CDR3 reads CASSQVSGEVYGYTF. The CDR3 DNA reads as TGTGCCAGCAGCCAAGTGTCAGGGGAGGTGTATGGCTACACCTTC.

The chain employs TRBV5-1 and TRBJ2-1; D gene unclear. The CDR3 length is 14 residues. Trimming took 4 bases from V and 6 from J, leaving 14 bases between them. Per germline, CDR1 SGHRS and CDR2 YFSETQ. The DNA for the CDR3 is TGCGCCAGCAGCACCAGAGACATCACCAATGAGCAGTTCTTC. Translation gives CASSTRDITNEQFF.

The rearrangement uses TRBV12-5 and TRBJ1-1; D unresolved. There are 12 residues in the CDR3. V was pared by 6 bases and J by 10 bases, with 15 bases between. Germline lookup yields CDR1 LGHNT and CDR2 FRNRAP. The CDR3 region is CASGSPPSGAFF. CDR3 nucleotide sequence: TGTGCTAGTGGCTCGCCTCCTTCGGGAGCTTTCTTT.

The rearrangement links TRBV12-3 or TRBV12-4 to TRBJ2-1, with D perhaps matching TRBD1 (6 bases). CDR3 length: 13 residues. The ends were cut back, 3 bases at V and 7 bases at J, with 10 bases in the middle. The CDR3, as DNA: TGTGCCAGCAGTTTTGCCAGGGGAAATGAGCAGTTCTTC. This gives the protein CASSFARGNEQFF.

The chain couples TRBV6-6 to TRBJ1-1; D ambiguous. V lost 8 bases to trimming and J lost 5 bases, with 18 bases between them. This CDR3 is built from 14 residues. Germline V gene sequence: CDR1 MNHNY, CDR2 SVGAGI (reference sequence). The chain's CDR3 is CASGVAGLGTEAFF. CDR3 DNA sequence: TGTGCCAGCGGAGTTGCCGGACTGGGGACTGAAGCTTTCTTT.

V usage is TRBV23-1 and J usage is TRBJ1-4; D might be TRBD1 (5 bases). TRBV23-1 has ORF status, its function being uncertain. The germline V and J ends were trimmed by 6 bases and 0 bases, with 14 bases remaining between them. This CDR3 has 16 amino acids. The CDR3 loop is CASRQTESPTNEKLFF. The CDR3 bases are TGCGCCAGCAGGCAGACAGAATCTCCAACTAATGAAAAACTGTTTTTT.

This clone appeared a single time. CDR3 sequence: CASSRDPENTEAFF. CDR3 DNA: TGCGCCAGCAGTAGGGACCCTGAGAACACTGAAGCTTTCTTT. The chain recombines TRBV5-1 with TRBJ1-1; the D gene is possibly TRBD1 (5 bases). CDR1 is SGHRS and CDR2 is YFSETQ in the germline V gene. The CDR3 length is 14 residues. Trimming cost V 5 bases and J 1 base, with 12 bases left between them.

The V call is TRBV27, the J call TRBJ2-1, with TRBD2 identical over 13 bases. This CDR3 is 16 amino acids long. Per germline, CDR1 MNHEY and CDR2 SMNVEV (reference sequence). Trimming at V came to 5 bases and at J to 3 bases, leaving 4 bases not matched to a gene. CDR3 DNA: TGTGCCAGCAGTCCGGGACTAGCGGGGAACTACAATGAGCAGTTCTTC. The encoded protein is CASSPGLAGNYNEQFF.

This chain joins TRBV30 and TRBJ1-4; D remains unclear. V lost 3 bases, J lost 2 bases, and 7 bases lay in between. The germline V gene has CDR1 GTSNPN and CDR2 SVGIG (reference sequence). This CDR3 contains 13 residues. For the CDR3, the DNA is TGTGCCTGGAGGCCGGGGACTAATGAAAAACTGTTTTTT. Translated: CAWRPGTNEKLFF.

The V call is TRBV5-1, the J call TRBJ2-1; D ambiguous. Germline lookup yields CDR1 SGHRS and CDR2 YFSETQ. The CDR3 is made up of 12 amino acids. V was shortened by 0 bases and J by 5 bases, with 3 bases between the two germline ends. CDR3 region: CASSLAHNEQFF. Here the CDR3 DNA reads TGCGCCAGCAGCTTGGCCCACAATGAGCAGTTCTTC.

CDR3: CASSINKGGHSGNTIYF. The CDR3 DNA follows: TGTGCCAGTAGTATAAATAAAGGCGGCCACTCTGGAAACACCATATATTTT. The chain couples TRBV19 to TRBJ1-3; D is ambiguous. Per the germline V gene, CDR1 is LNHDA and CDR2 is SQIVND (reference sequence). Trimming removed 2 bases at V and 0 bases at J, with 14 bases between. This CDR3 is built from 17 residues.

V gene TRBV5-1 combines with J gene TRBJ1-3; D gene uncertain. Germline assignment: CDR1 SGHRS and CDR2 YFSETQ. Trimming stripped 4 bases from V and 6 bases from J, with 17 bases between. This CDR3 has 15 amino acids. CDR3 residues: CASSPAGLRQNTIYF. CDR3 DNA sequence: TGCGCCAGCAGCCCTGCCGGGCTACGACAAAACACCATATATTTT.

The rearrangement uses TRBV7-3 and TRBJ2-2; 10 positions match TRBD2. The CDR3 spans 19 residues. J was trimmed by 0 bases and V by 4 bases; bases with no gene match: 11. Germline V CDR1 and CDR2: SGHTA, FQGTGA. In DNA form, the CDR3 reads TGTGCCAGCAGCTCTCCCCTAGCGGGAGACTACGCGAACACCGGGGAGCTGTTTTTT. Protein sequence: CASSSPLAGDYANTGELFF.

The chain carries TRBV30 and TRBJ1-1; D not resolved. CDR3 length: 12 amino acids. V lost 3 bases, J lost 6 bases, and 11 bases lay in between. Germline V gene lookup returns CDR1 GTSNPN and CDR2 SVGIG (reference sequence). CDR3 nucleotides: TGTGCCTGGAGGACTACAGAATCTGAAGCTTTCTTT. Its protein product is CAWRTTESEAFF.

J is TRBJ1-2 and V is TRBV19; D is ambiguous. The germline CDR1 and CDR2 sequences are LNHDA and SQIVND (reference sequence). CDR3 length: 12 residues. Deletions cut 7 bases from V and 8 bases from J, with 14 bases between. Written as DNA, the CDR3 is TGTGCCAGTAATCTGAACCCGGGGGGCTACACCTTC. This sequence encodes CASNLNPGGYTF.

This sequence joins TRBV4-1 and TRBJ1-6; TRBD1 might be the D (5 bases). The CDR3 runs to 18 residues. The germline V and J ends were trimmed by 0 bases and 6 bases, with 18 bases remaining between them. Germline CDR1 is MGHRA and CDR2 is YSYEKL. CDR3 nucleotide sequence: TGCGCCAGCAGCCAAGATGAACGACAGATCCTTCGTAATTCACCCCTCCACTTT. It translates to CASSQDERQILRNSPLHF.

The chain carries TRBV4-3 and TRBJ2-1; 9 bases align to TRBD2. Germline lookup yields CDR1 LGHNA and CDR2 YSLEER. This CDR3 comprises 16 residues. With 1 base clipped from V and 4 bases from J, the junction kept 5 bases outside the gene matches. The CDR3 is CASSQGLAGTYNEQFF. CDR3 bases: TGCGCCAGCAGCCAAGGCCTAGCGGGGACTTACAATGAGCAGTTCTTC.

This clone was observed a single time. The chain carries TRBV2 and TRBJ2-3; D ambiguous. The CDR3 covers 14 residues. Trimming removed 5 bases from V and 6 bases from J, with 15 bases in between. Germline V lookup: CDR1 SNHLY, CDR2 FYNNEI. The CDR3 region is CASSFRASKDTQYF. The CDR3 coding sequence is TGTGCCAGCAGTTTCCGGGCCTCTAAGGATACGCAGTATTTT.

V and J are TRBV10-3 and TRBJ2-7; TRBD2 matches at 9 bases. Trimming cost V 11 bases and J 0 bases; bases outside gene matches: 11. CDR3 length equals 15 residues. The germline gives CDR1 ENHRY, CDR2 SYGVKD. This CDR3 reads CASGELAGSSYEQYF. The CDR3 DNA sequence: TGTGCCTCGGGGGAGCTAGCGGGGAGCTCCTACGAGCAGTACTTC.

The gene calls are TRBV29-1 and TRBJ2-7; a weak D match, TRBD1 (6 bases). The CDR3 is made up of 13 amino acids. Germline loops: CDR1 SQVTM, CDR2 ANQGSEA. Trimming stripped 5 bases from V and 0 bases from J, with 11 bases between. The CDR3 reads CSVQRTASYEQYF. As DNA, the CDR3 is TGCAGCGTTCAACGGACAGCCTCCTACGAGCAGTACTTC.